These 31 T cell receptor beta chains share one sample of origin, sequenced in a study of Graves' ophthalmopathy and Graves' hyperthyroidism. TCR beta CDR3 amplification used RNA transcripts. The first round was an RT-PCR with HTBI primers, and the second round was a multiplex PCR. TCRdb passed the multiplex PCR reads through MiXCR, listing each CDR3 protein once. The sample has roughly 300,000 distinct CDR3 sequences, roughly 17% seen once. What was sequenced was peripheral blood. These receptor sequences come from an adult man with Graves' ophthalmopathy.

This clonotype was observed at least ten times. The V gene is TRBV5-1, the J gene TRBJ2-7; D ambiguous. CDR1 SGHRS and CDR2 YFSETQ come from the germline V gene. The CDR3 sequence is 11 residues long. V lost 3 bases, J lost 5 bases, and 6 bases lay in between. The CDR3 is CASSSGDEQYF. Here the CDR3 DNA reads TGCGCCAGCAGCTCGGGCGACGAGCAGTACTTC. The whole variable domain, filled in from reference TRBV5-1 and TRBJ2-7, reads KAGVTQTPRYLIKTRGQQVTLSCSPISGHRSVSWYQQTPGQGLQFLFEYFSETQRNKGNFPGRFSGRQFSNSRSEMNVSTLELGDSALYLCASSSGDEQYFGPGTRLTVT.

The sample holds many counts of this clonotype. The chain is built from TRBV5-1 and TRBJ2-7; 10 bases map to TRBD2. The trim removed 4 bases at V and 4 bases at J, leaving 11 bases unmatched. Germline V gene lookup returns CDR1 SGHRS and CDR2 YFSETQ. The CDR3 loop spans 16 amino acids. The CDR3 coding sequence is TGCGCCAGCAGCCTTACGACCGGGACTAGCGTGTACGAGCAGTACTTC. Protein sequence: CASSLTTGTSVYEQYF.

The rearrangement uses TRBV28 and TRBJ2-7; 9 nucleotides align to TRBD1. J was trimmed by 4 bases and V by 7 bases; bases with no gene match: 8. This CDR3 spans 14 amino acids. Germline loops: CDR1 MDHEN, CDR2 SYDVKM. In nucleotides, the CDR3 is TGTGCCAGCATCGAACAGGGGGCCCAATACGAGCAGTACTTC. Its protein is CASIEQGAQYEQYF.

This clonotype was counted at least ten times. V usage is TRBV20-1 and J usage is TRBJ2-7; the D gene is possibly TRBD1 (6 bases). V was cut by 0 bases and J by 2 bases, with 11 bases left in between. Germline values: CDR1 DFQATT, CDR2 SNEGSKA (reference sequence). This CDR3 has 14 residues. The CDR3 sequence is CSARDRTDPYEQYF. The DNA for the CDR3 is TGCAGTGCTAGAGATAGGACAGACCCCTACGAGCAGTACTTC.

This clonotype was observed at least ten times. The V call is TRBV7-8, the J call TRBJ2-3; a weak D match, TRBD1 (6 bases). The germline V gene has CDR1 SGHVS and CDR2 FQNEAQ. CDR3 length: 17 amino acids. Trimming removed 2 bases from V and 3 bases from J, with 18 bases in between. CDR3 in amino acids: CASSLSTGLLRTDTQYF. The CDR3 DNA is TGTGCCAGCAGCTTATCGACAGGTCTTCTACGGACAGATACGCAGTATTTT.

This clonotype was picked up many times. The CDR3 spells CASSFGGQGNQPQHF. Here the CDR3 DNA reads TGTGCCAGCAGTTTTGGTGGACAAGGCAATCAGCCCCAGCATTTT. The V call is TRBV6-2 or TRBV6-3, the J call TRBJ1-5; a possible D gene is TRBD1 (5 bases). The germline CDR1 and CDR2 sequences are MNHEY and SVGEGT. This CDR3 is 15 amino acids long. Trimming removed 4 bases from V and 2 bases from J, with 12 bases in between.

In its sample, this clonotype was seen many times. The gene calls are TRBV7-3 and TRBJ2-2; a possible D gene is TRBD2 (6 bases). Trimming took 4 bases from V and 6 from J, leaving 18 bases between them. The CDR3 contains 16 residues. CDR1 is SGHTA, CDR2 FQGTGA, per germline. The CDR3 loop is CASSYFGGGGPGELFF. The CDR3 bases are TGTGCCAGCAGCTACTTCGGTGGGGGAGGTCCCGGGGAGCTGTTTTTT.

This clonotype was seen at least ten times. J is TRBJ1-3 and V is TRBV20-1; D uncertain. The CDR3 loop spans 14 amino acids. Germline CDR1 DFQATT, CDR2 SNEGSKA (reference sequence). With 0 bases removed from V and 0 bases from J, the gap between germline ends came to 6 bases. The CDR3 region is CSARERISGNTIYF. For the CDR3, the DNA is TGCAGTGCTAGAGAACGGATCTCTGGAAACACCATATATTTT.

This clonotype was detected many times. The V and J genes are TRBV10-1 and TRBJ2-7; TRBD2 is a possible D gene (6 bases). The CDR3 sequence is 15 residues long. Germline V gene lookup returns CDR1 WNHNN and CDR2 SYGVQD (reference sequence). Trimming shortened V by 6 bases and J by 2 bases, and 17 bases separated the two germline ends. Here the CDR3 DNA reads TGCGCCAGCAGCGGGGGTGGAAAACCTCCCTACGAGCAGTACTTC. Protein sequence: CASSGGGKPPYEQYF.

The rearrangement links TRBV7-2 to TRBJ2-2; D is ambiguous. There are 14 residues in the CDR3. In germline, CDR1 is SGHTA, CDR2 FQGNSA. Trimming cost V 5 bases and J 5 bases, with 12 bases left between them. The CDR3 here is CASSPGVPTGELFF. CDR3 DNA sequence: TGTGCCAGCAGCCCTGGGGTACCGACCGGGGAGCTGTTTTTT.

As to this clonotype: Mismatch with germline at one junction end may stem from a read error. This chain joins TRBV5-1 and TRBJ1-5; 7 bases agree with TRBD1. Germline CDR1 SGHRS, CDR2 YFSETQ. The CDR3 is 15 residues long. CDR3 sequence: CVSSLGTGAGQPQHF. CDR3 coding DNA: TGTGTCAGCAGCCTAGGTACAGGGGCAGGGCAGCCCCAGCATTTT. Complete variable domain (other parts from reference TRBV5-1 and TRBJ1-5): KAGVTQTPRYLIKTRGQQVTLSCSPISGHRSVSWYQQTPGQGLQFLFEYFSETQRNKGNFPGRFSGRQFSNSRSEMNVSTLELGDSALYLCVSSLGTGAGQPQHFGDGTRLSIL.

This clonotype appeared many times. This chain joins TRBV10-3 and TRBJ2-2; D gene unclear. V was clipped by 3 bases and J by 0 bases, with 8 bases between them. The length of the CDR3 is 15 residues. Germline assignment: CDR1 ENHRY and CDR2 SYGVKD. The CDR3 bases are TGTGCCATCAGTGACAGACACCCGAACACCGGGGAGCTGTTTTTT. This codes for CAISDRHPNTGELFF.

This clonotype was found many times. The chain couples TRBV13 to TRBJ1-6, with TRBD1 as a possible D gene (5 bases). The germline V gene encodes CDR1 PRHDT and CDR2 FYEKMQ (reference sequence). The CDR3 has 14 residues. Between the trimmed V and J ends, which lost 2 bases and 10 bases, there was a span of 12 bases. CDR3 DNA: TGTGCCAGCAGCTTATGGCAGGGTGGATCACCCCTCCACTTT. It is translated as CASSLWQGGSPLHF.

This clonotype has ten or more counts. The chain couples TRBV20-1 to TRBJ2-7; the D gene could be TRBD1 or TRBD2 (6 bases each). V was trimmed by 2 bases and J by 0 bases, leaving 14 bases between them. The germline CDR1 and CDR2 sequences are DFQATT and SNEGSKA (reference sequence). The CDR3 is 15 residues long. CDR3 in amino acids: CSARSSGASSYEQYF. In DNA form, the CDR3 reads TGCAGTGCTAGATCATCGGGGGCGAGCTCCTACGAGCAGTACTTC.

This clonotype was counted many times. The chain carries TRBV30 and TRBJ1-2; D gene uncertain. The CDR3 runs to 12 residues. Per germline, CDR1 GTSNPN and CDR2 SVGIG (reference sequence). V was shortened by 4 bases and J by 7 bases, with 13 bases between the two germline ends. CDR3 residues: CAWITGSSGYTF. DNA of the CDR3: TGTGCCTGGATAACGGGGTCGTCTGGCTACACCTTC.

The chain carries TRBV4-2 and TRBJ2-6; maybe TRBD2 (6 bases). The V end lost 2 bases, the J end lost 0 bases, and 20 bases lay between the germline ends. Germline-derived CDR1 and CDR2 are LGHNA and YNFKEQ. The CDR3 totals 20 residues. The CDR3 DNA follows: TGTGCCAGCAGCCAACAGGCTTGGACTACCACCAGCTCTGGGGCCAACGTCCTGACTTTC. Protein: CASSQQAWTTTSSGANVLTF.

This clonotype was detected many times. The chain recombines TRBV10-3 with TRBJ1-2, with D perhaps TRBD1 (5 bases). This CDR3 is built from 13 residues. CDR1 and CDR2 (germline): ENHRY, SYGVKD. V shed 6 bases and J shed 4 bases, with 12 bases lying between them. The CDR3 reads CAISYGGTYGYTF. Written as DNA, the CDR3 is TGTGCCATCAGCTACGGAGGGACCTATGGCTACACCTTC.

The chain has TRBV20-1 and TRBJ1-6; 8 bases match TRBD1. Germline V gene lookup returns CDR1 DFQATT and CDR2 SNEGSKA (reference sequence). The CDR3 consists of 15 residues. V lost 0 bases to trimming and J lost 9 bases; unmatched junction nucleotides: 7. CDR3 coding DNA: TGCAGTGCTAGAGAGTTTTCGGGACAGGTTTCACCCCTCCACTTT. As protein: CSAREFSGQVSPLHF.

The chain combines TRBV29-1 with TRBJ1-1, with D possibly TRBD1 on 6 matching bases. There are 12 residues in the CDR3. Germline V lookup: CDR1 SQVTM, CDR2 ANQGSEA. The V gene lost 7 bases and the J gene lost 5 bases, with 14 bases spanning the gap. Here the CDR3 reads CSAMRGGTEAFF. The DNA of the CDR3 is TGCAGCGCAATGAGGGGGGGTACTGAAGCTTTCTTT.

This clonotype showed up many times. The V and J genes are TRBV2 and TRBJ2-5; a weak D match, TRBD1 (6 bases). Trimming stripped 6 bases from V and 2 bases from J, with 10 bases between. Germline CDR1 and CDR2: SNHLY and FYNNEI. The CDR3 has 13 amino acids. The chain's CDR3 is CASRTGEQETQYF. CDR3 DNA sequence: TGTGCCAGCAGGACAGGAGAACAAGAGACCCAGTACTTC.

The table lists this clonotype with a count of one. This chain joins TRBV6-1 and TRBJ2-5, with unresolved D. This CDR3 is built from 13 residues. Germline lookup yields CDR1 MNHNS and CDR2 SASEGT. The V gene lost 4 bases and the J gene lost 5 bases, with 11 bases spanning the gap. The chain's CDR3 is CASSAKSEETQYF. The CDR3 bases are TGTGCCAGCAGTGCCAAGTCTGAGGAGACCCAGTACTTC.

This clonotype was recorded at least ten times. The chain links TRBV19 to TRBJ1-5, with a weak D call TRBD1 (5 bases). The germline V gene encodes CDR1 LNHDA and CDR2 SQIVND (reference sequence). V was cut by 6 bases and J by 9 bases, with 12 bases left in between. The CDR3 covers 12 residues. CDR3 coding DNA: TGTGCCAGTAGGATGGGGGGAAGGCCCCAGCATTTT. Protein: CASRMGGRPQHF. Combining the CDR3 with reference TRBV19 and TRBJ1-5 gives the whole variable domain DGGITQSPKYLFRKEGQNVTLSCEQNLNHDAMYWYRQDPGQGLRLIYYSQIVNDFQKGDIAEGYSVSREKKESFPLTVTSAQKNPTAFYLCASRMGGRPQHFGDGTRLSIL.

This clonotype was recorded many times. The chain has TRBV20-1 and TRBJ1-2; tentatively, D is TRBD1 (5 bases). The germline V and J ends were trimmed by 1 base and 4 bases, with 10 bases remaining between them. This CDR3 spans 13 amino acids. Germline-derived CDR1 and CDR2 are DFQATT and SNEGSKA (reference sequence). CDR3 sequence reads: CSARAGHIYGYTF. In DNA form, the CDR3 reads TGCAGTGCTAGAGCAGGACACATCTATGGCTACACCTTC.

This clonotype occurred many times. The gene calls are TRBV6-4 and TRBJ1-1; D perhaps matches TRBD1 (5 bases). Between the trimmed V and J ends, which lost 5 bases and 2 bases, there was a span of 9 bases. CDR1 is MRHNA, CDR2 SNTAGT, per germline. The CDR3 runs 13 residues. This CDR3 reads CASSRQINTEAFF. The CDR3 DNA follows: TGTGCCAGCAGTCGACAGATTAACACTGAAGCTTTCTTT.

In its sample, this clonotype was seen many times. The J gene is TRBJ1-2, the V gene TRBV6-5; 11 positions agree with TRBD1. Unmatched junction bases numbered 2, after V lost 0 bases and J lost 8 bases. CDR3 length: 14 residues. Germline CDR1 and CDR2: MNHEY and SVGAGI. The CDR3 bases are TGTGCCAGCAGTTACTCCAGGACAGGGGGCGGCTACACCTTC. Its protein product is CASSYSRTGGGYTF.

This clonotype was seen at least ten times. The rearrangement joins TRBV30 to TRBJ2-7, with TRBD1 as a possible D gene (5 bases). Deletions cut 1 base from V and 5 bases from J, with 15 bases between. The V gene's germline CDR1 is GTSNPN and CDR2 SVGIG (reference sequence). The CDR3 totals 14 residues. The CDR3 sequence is CAWSGGAALNEQYF. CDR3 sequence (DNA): TGTGCCTGGAGTGGTGGGGCCGCTCTGAACGAGCAGTACTTC.

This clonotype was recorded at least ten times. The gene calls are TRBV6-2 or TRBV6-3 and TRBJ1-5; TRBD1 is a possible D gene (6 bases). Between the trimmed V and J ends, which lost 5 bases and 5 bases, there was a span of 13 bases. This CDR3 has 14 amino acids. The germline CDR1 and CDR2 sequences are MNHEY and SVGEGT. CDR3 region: CASSHRELDQPQHF. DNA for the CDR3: TGTGCCAGCAGTCACAGGGAATTGGATCAGCCCCAGCATTTT.

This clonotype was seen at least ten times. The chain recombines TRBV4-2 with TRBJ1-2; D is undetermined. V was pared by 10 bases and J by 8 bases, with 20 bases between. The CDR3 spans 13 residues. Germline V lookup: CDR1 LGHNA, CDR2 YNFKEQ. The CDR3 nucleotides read TGTGCCACCACCCTACGAGTCAGAGGCGGCTACACCTTC. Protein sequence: CATTLRVRGGYTF.

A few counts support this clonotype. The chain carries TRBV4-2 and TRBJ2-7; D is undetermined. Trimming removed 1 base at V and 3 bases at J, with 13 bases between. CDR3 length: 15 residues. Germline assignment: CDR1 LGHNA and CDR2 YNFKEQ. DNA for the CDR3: TGTGCCAGCAGCCAAGGGATTGCCGGGCTCTACGAGCAGTACTTC. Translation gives CASSQGIAGLYEQYF.

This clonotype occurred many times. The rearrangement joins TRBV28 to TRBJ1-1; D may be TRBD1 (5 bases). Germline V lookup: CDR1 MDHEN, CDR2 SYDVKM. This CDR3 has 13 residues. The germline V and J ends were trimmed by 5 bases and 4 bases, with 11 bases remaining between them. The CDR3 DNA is TGTGCCAGCAGTAGAGGGGATACCACTGAAGCTTTCTTT. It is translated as CASSRGDTTEAFF.

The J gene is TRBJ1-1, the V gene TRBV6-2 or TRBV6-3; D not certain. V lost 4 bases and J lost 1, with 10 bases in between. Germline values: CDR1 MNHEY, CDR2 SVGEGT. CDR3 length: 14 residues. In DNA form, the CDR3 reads TGTGCCAGCAGTTCCCGACACGGGAACACTGAAGCTTTCTTT. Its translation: CASSSRHGNTEAFF.